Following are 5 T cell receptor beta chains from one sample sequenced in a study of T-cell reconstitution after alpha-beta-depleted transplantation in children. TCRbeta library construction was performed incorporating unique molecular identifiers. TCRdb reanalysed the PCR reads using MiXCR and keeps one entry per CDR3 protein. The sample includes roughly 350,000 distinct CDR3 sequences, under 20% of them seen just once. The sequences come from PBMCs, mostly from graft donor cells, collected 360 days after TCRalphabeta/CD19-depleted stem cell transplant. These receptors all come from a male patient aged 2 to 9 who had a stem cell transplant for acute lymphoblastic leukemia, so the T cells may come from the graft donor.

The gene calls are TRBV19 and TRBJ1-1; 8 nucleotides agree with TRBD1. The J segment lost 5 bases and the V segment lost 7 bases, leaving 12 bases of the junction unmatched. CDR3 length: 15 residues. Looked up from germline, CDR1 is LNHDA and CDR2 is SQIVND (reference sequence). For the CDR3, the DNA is TGTGCCAGTAATGTGGCAGGGGGCGCGTGGACTGAAGCTTTCTTT. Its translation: CASNVAGGAWTEAFF.

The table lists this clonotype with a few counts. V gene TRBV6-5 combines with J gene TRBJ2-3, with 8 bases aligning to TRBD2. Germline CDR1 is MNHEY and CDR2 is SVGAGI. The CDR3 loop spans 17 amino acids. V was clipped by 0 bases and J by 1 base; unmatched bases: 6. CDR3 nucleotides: TGTGCCAGCAGTTACTCGAGCCTGACTAGCGGCACAGATACGCAGTATTTT. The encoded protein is CASSYSSLTSGTDTQYF.

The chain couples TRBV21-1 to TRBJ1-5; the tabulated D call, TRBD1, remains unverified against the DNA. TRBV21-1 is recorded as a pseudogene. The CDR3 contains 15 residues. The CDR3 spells CASSARGGCNQPQHF. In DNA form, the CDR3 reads TGTGCCAGCAGCGCTAGGGGGGGTTGCAATCAGCCCCAGCATTTT.

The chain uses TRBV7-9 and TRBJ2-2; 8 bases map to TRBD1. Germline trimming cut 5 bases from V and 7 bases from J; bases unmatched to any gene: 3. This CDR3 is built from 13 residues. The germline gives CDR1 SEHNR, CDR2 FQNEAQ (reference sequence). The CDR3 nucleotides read TGTGCCAGCAGCCAAGGACAGGGCGGGGAGCTGTTTTTT. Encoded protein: CASSQGQGGELFF.

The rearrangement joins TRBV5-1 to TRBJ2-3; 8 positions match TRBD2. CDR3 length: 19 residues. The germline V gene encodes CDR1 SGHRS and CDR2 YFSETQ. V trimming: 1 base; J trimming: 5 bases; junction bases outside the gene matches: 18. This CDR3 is CASSLTSGRFLPGGDTQYF. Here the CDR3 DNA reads TGCGCCAGCAGCTTGACTAGCGGCAGATTTTTACCTGGGGGAGATACGCAGTATTTT.